The sequence of this T cell receptor beta chain was determined in a study of T cells in Graves' hyperthyroidism and ophthalmopathy. CDR3 size: 15 residues. CDR1 and CDR2 from the germline V gene are DFQATT and SNEGSKA (reference sequence). V lost 0 bases and J lost 0, with 9 bases in between. In its sample, this clonotype was seen a few times. The investigators amplified TCR beta CDR3 regions from RNA transcripts. Using the HTBI primer set, a first-round RT-PCR was run on the TCR CDR3. TCRdb re-called the multiplex PCR reads through MiXCR, storing one row per CDR3 protein. This table holds approximately 710,000 distinct CDR3 sequences, around a sixth found once.

The clonotype comes from a man aged 45-60 years with Graves' hyperthyroidism. The V call is TRBV20-1, the J call TRBJ1-5, with D perhaps matching TRBD1 (5 bases). Sequenced material: blood. The CDR3 nucleotides are TGCAGTGCTAGAGAAGGGACCCCTAGCAATCAGCCCCAGCATTTT. Amino acid sequence: CSAREGTPSNQPQHF.